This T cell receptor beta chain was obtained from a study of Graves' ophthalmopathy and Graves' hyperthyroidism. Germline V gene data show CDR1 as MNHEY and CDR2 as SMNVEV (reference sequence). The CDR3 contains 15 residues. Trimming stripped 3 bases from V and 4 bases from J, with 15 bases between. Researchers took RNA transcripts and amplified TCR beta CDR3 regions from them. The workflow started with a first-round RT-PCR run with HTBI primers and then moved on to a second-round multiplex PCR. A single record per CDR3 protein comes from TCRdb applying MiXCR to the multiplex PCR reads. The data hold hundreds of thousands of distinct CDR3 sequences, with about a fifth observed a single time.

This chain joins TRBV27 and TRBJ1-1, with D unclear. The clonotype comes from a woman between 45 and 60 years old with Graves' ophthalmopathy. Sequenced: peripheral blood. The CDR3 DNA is TGTGCCAGCAGTTTCAAACCCCATGGCGGCACTGAAGCTTTCTTT. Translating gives CASSFKPHGGTEAFF.